This T cell receptor beta chain was documented in a study of T-cell reconstitution after alpha-beta-depleted transplantation in children. Unique molecular identifiers were built into the TCRbeta library. TCRdb re-called the PCR reads with MiXCR, one entry per CDR3 protein. The table records 490,000 or so distinct CDR3 sequences, over 9.5% of them present only once. With V trimmed by 6 bases and J by 4 bases, 6 bases remained unmatched. Germline loops: CDR1 MNHNS, CDR2 SASEGT. This CDR3 comprises 14 residues. This clonotype was seen repeatedly, ten times or more. The receptor comes from a child aged 2 to 15 with inherited bone marrow failure, due to receive a stem cell transplant. The chain is built from TRBV6-1 and TRBJ2-7; 10 nucleotides align to TRBD1. Sequenced here: PBMCs, sampled before TCRalphabeta/CD19-depleted stem cell transplant. CDR3 loop: CASRSGTGVYEQYF. In nucleotides, the CDR3 is TGTGCCAGCAGGTCCGGGACAGGGGTTTACGAGCAGTACTTC.